The 23 T cell receptor beta chains below all came from one sample that was sequenced in a study of cytomegalovirus exposure and HLA in healthy donors (dated by TCRdb to about 2017). Library method: the immunoSEQ multiplex PCR assay. The clones in this table, taken by TCRdb from immuneACCESS, are in-frame only. Not every clone is retained; where verified, under half of the shortfall comes from an unresolved V gene, and the cause of the rest is unknown. Within this sample are about 120,000 clones, with over 65% of them counted one time only. About 2% of the sample comes from the top ten. The sample was PBMCs. These receptors all come from a woman aged 25-40 years in good health and CMV-seronegative.

This clone has more than one count but fewer than ten. The rearrangement joins TRBV27 to TRBJ1-6; 7 nucleotides line up with TRBD1. This CDR3 contains 15 residues. Per the germline V gene, CDR1 is MNHEY and CDR2 is SMNVEV (reference sequence). Unmatched junction bases numbered 11, after V lost 5 bases and J lost 10 bases. The CDR3 DNA reads TGTGCCAGCAGTCTCCGACGACAGGGTTCATCACCCCTCCACTTT. It is translated as CASSLRRQGSSPLHF.

The CDR3: CASSPTEINQPQHF. DNA of the CDR3: TGTGCCAGCAGCCCTACAGAGATCAATCAGCCCCAGCATTTT. V usage is TRBV7-9 and J usage is TRBJ1-5; D is undetermined. The CDR3 contains 14 residues. With 5 bases removed from V and 3 bases from J, the gap between germline ends came to 11 bases. CDR1 SEHNR and CDR2 FQNEAQ come from the germline V gene (reference sequence). Complete variable domain (other parts from reference TRBV7-9 and TRBJ1-5): DTGVSQNPRHKITKRGQNVTFRCDPISEHNRLYWYRQTLGQGPEFLTYFQNEAQLEKSRLLSDRFSAERPKGSFSTLEIQRTEQGDSAMYLCASSPTEINQPQHFGDGTRLSIL.

This chain links TRBV27 with TRBJ2-2, with TRBD1 matching 8 bases. This CDR3 has 16 residues. Germline V gives CDR1 MNHEY, CDR2 SMNVEV (reference sequence). The V gene end was trimmed by 1 base and the J gene end by 1 base; junction bases not matched to a gene: 2. CDR3 sequence reads: CASSLLGTGNTGELFF. The CDR3 coding sequence is TGTGCCAGCAGTTTATTGGGGACAGGGAACACCGGGGAGCTGTTTTTT.

J is TRBJ2-7 and V is TRBV7-9; 7 nucleotides match TRBD1. J was trimmed by 6 bases and V by 5 bases; bases with no gene match: 13. The CDR3 has 15 residues. Germline CDR1 reads SEHNR; CDR2 reads FQNEAQ (reference sequence). CDR3 amino acids: CASSPLSGQTGEQYF. The CDR3 nucleotides read TGTGCCAGCAGCCCCCTCTCGGGACAGACCGGCGAGCAGTACTTC.

V and J are TRBV7-9 and TRBJ2-5; D possibly corresponds to TRBD1 (5 bases). Trimming pared 5 bases from V and 9 bases from J, leaving 10 bases between. Germline CDR1 reads SEHNR; CDR2 reads FQNEAQ (reference sequence). The CDR3 is 11 residues long. The CDR3 DNA reads as TGTGCCAGCAGCGTCATGGGGCCCCAGTACTTC. It encodes CASSVMGPQYF.

The rearrangement joins TRBV27 to TRBJ1-6, with unresolved D. V was clipped by 3 bases and J by 10 bases, with 13 bases between them. The CDR3 length is 14 residues. Germline lookup yields CDR1 MNHEY and CDR2 SMNVEV (reference sequence). The CDR3 protein is CASSFNVRRSPLHF. The CDR3 DNA follows: TGTGCCAGCAGTTTTAACGTCCGTCGGTCACCCCTCCACTTT.

V and J are TRBV29-1 and TRBJ2-7; D is perhaps TRBD1 (6 bases). Germline values: CDR1 SQVTM, CDR2 ANQGSEA. Between the trimmed V and J ends, which lost 4 bases and 0 bases, there was a span of 7 bases. The CDR3 is 12 residues long. CDR3 in DNA: TGCAGCGTTGCGGACAGCTCCTACGAGCAGTACTTC. Translating it yields CSVADSSYEQYF.

The chain uses TRBV4-1 and TRBJ1-2, with 7 bases lining up with TRBD1. V lost 4 bases, J lost 4 bases, and 9 bases stayed unmatched. The CDR3 is 15 amino acids. Germline lookup yields CDR1 MGHRA and CDR2 YSYEKL. This chain's CDR3 is CASSLSHGTVYGYTF. CDR3 nucleotides: TGCGCCAGCAGCCTCTCACACGGGACAGTCTATGGCTACACCTTC.

This chain connects TRBV15 to TRBJ2-5; 8 nucleotides match TRBD2. The CDR3 has 16 amino acids. Germline CDR1 reads LNHNV; CDR2 reads YYDKDF (reference sequence). Trimming took 5 bases from V and 4 from J; bases not matched to a gene: 12. Here the CDR3 reads CATSSPRAGGVETQYF. CDR3 nucleotides: TGTGCCACCAGCTCCCCAAGGGCGGGGGGAGTAGAGACCCAGTACTTC.

V is TRBV5-4 and J is TRBJ2-3; 8 positions agree with TRBD2. Germline trimming cut 2 bases from V and 6 bases from J; bases unmatched to any gene: 5. Germline CDR1 reads SGHNT; CDR2 reads YYREEE (reference sequence). CDR3 size: 14 residues. CDR3 residues: CASSFRVAGDTQYF. The CDR3 region has the DNA TGTGCCAGCAGCTTCCGGGTAGCGGGGGATACGCAGTATTTT.

The chain joins TRBV5-1 to TRBJ2-7, with D perhaps matching TRBD1 (6 bases). Trimming took 1 base from V and 5 from J, leaving 16 bases between them. The germline gives CDR1 SGHRS, CDR2 YFSETQ. There are 15 residues in the CDR3. The CDR3 DNA is TGCGCCAGCAGCTTGTTACAGGGTTACCGTGACGAGCAGTACTTC. It encodes CASSLLQGYRDEQYF. The full variable domain, rest sourced from reference TRBV5-1 and TRBJ2-7, is KAGVTQTPRYLIKTRGQQVTLSCSPISGHRSVSWYQQTPGQGLQFLFEYFSETQRNKGNFPGRFSGRQFSNSRSEMNVSTLELGDSALYLCASSLLQGYRDEQYFGPGTRLTVT.

This clone was picked up many times. This specimen includes other DNA sequences encoding the same CDR3. The J gene is TRBJ1-3, the V gene TRBV7-2; 8 nucleotides match TRBD1. V was clipped by 1 base and J by 1 base; unmatched bases: 6. CDR1 and CDR2 from the germline V gene are SGHTA and FQGNSA. This CDR3 is 17 amino acids long. The CDR3 DNA reads TGTGCCAGCAGCTTAGGAGGACAGGGAATTTCTGGAAACACCATATATTTT. Its protein product is CASSLGGQGISGNTIYF.

The chain links TRBV6-5 to TRBJ2-7, with TRBD2 matching 7 bases. V gave up 0 bases and J gave up 2 bases; unmatched junction bases: 4. CDR1 and CDR2 from the germline V gene are MNHEY and SVGAGI. The CDR3 covers 15 residues. The CDR3 DNA reads as TGTGCCAGCAGTTACTCAGAAGCGGGGCCCTACGAGCAGTACTTC. It is translated as CASSYSEAGPYEQYF.

The chain uses TRBV19 and TRBJ2-7, with a possible D match to TRBD1 (8 bases). Germline V gene data show CDR1 as LNHDA and CDR2 as SQIVND (reference sequence). CDR3 length equals 17 residues. Trimming pared 6 bases from V and 5 bases from J, leaving 26 bases between. The CDR3 loop reads CASSRGGARTGNNEQYF. CDR3 coding DNA: TGTGCCAGTAGCCGAGGGGGGGCCCGGACAGGGAACAACGAGCAGTACTTC.

This clone was seen just once. V gene TRBV30 combines with J gene TRBJ2-1, with D possibly matching TRBD2 (6 bases). V was shortened by 4 bases and J by 3 bases, with 13 bases between the two germline ends. Germline CDR1 GTSNPN, CDR2 SVGIG (reference sequence). The CDR3 extends over 14 amino acids. The CDR3 protein is CAWKSGGFYNEQFF. The CDR3 DNA sequence: TGTGCCTGGAAAAGTGGGGGGTTCTACAATGAGCAGTTCTTC.

This chain uses TRBV20-1 with TRBJ2-1; 9 bases match TRBD1. V lost 6 bases, J lost 16 bases, and 10 bases stayed unmatched. Per the germline V gene, CDR1 is DFQATT and CDR2 is SNEGSKA (reference sequence). The CDR3 covers 11 residues. CDR3 loop: CSARDREREFF. The CDR3 bases are TGCAGTGCGAGGGACAGGGAAAGGGAATTCTTC.

The chain is built from TRBV2 and TRBJ2-2; TRBD1 aligns across 9 bases. Germline V gene lookup returns CDR1 SNHLY and CDR2 FYNNEI. The CDR3 runs 14 residues. J gave up 6 bases and V 6 bases, and 5 bases lay outside the gene matches. CDR3 sequence: CASSGTGSAGELFF. The CDR3 DNA reads as TGTGCCAGCAGCGGGACAGGGTCCGCCGGGGAGCTGTTTTTT.

The V gene is TRBV7-2, the J gene TRBJ2-7; no firm D call. This CDR3 comprises 12 residues. The germline CDR1 and CDR2 sequences are SGHTA and FQGNSA. The germline V and J ends were trimmed by 3 bases and 2 bases, with 5 bases remaining between them. The CDR3 DNA sequence: TGTGCCAGCAGCTTTCGAGCCTACGAGCAGTACTTC. It is translated as CASSFRAYEQYF.

The J gene is TRBJ1-2, the V gene TRBV29-1, with D possibly TRBD1 on 6 matching bases. This CDR3 is 16 amino acids long. Trimming shortened V by 5 bases and J by 1 base, and 20 bases separated the two germline ends. Germline values: CDR1 SQVTM, CDR2 ANQGSEA. The CDR3, as DNA: TGCAGCGTTCTCCCCCCCCGGGACATTTTTAACTATGGCTACACCTTC. Its translation: CSVLPPRDIFNYGYTF.

The rearrangement joins TRBV6-5 to TRBJ2-7, with D tentatively TRBD1 (6 bases). The CDR3 length is 12 residues. V was pared by 11 bases and J by 3 bases, with 14 bases between. The germline V gene encodes CDR1 MNHEY and CDR2 SVGAGI. CDR3 loop: CAAGATGYEQYF. The CDR3 coding sequence is TGTGCCGCTGGAGCGACAGGCTACGAGCAGTACTTC.

The chain combines TRBV19 with TRBJ2-3; 11 positions match TRBD2. J gave up 9 bases and V 8 bases, and 13 bases lay outside the gene matches. Germline V gene lookup returns CDR1 LNHDA and CDR2 SQIVND (reference sequence). This CDR3 comprises 15 residues. In nucleotides, the CDR3 is TGTGCCAGTTCCTTTTTAGCGGGGGGGGCAGGAACGCAGTATTTT. The encoded protein is CASSFLAGGAGTQYF.

V is TRBV7-2 and J is TRBJ1-1, with D hard to call. The CDR3 runs to 13 residues. CDR1 and CDR2 (germline): SGHTA, FQGNSA. V dropped 3 bases and J dropped 3 bases, with 8 bases sitting between them. The chain's CDR3 is CASSFLRDTEAFF. CDR3 nucleotide sequence: TGTGCCAGCAGCTTTCTTCGGGACACTGAAGCTTTCTTT. Drawing the rest from reference TRBV7-2 and TRBJ1-1, the complete variable domain is GAGVSQSPSNKVTEKGKDVELRCDPISGHTALYWYRQSLGQGLEFLIYFQGNSAPDKSGLPSDRFSAERTGGSVSTLTIQRTQQEDSAVYLCASSFLRDTEAFFGQGTRLTVV.

The rearrangement joins TRBV30 to TRBJ2-3; tentative D call: TRBD1 (7 bases). CDR1 is GTSNPN and CDR2 is SVGIG in the germline V gene (reference sequence). Trimming took 8 bases from V and 0 from J, leaving 12 bases between them. The CDR3 runs 13 residues. CDR3 sequence reads: CATRGRSTDTQYF. The CDR3 coding sequence is TGTGCCACCAGGGGGAGGAGCACAGATACGCAGTATTTT.